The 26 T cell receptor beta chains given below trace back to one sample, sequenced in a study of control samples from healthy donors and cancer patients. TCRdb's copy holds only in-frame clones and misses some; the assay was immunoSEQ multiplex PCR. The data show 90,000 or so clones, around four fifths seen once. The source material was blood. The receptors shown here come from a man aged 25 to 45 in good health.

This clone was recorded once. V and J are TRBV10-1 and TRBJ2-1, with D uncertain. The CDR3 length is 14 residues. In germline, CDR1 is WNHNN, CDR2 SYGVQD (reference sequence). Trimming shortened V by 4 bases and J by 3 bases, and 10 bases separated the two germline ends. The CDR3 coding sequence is TGCGCCAGCAGTGCCCGGGCCAGCTACAATGAGCAGTTCTTC. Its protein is CASSARASYNEQFF.

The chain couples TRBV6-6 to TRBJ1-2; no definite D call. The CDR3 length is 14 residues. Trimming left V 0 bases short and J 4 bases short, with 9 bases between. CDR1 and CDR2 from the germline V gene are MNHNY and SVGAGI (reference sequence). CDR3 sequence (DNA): TGTGCCAGCAGTTACTCGACCGTCCGCTATGGCTACACCTTC. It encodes CASSYSTVRYGYTF.

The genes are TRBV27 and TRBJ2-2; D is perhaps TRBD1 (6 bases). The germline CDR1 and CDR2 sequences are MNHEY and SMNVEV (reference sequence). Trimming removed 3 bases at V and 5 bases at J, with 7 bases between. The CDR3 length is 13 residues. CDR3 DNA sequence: TGTGCCAGCAGTTTCCAGGGGACCGGGGAGCTGTTTTTT. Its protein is CASSFQGTGELFF.

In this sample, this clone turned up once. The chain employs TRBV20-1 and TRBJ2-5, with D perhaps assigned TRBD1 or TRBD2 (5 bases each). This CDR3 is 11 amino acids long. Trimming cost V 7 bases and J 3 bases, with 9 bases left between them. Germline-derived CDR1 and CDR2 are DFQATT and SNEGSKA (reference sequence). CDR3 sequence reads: CSGGIEETQYF. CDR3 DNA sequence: TGCAGTGGGGGGATAGAAGAGACCCAGTACTTC.

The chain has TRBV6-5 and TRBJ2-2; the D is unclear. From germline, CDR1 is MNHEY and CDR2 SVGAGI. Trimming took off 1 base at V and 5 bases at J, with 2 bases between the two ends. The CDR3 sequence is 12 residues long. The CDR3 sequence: CASSYWTGELFF. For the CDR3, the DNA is TGTGCCAGCAGTTACTGGACCGGGGAGCTGTTTTTT.

The DNA for the CDR3 is TGTGCCAGCAGCCCGCGACAGGTCTCCTACAATGAGCAGTTCTTC. It is translated as CASSPRQVSYNEQFF. The J gene is TRBJ2-1, the V gene TRBV6-2 or TRBV6-3, with a tentative D call TRBD1 (6 bases). The CDR3 is made up of 15 amino acids. Deletions cut 6 bases from V and 0 bases from J, with 12 bases between. Germline lookup yields CDR1 MNHEY and CDR2 SVGEGT.

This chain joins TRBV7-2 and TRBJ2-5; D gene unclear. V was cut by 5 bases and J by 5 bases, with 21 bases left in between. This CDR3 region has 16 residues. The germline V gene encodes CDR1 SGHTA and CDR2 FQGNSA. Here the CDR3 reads CASSDRRAVGVETQYF. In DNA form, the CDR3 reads TGTGCCAGCAGCGACCGTCGAGCAGTGGGCGTCGAGACCCAGTACTTC.

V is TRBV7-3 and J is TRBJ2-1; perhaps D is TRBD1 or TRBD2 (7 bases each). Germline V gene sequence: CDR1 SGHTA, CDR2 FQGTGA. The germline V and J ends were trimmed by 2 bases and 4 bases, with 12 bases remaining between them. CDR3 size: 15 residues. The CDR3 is CASSLQGGQYNEQFF. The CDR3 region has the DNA TGTGCCAGCAGCTTACAGGGGGGGCAGTACAATGAGCAGTTCTTC.

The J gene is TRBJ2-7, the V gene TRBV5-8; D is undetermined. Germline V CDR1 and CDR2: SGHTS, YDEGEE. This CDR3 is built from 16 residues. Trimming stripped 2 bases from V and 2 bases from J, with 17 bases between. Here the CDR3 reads CASSFRSVWAPYEQYF. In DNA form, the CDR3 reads TGTGCCAGCAGCTTCCGATCAGTATGGGCCCCCTACGAGCAGTACTTC.

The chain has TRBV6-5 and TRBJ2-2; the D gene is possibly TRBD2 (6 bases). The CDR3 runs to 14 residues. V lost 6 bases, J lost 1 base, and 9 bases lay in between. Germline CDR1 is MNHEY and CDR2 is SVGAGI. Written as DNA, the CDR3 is TGTGCCAGCAGGTCGGGGGTGAACACCGGGGAGCTGTTTTTT. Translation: CASRSGVNTGELFF.

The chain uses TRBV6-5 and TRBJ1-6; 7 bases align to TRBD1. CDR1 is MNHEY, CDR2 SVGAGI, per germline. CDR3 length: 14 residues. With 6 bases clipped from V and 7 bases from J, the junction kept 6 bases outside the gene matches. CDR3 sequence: CASRNRGNNSPLHF. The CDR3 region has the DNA TGTGCCAGCAGAAACAGGGGAAACAATTCACCCCTCCACTTT.

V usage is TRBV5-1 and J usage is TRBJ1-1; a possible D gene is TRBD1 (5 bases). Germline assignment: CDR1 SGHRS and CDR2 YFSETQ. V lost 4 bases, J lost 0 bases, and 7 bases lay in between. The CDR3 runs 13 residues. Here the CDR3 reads CASSRDVNTEAFF. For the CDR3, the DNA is TGCGCCAGCAGCCGGGACGTGAACACTGAAGCTTTCTTT.

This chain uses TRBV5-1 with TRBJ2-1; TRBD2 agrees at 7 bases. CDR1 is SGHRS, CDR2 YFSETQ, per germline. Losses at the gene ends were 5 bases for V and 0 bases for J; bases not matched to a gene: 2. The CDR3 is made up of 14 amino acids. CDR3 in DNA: TGCGCCAGCAGGGGGGGGAGCTCCTACAATGAGCAGTTCTTC. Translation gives CASRGGSSYNEQFF.

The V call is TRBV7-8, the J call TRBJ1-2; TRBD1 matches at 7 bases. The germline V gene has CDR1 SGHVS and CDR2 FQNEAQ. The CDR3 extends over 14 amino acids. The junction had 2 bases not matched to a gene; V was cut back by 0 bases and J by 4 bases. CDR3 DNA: TGTGCCAGCAGCTTAGCTAGGGGGCTCTATGGCTACACCTTC. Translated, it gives CASSLARGLYGYTF.

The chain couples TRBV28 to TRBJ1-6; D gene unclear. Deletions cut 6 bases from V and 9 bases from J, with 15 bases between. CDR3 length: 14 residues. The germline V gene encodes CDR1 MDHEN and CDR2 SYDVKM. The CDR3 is CASRELLAVSPLHF. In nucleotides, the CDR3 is TGTGCCAGCAGGGAACTTCTTGCGGTTTCACCCCTCCACTTT. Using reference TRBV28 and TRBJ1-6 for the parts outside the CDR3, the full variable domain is DVKVTQSSRYLVKRTGEKVFLECVQDMDHENMFWYRQDPGLGLRLIYFSYDVKMKEKGDIPEGYSVSREKKERFSLILESASTNQTSMYLCASRELLAVSPLHFGNGTRLTVT.

The CDR3 here is CASSPMMALTYNEQFF. The CDR3 nucleotides read TGTGCCAGCAGTCCCATGATGGCCCTGACCTACAATGAGCAGTTCTTC. The rearrangement joins TRBV11-2 to TRBJ2-1; no firm D call. Germline V lookup: CDR1 SGHAT, CDR2 FQNNGV. The CDR3 is 16 amino acids. The V and J ends lost 6 bases and 2 bases respectively, with 17 bases between them.

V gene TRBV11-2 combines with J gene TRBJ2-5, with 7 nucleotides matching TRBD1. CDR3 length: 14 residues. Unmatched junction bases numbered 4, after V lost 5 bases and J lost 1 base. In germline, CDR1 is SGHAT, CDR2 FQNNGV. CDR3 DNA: TGTGCCAGCAGCGCCCGGGACAGCCAAGAGACCCAGTACTTC. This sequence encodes CASSARDSQETQYF.

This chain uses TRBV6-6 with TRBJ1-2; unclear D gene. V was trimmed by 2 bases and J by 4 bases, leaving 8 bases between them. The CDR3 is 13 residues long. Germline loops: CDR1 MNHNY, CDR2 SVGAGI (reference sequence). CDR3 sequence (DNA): TGTGCCAGCAGTTACGGCGCTTCCTATGGCTACACCTTC. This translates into CASSYGASYGYTF.

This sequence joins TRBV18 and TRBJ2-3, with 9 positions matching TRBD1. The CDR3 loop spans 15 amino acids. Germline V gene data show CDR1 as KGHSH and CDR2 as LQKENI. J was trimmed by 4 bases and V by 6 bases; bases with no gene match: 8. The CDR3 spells CASSPGTGLSDTQYF. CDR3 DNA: TGTGCCAGCTCGCCCGGGACAGGGCTTTCAGATACGCAGTATTTT.

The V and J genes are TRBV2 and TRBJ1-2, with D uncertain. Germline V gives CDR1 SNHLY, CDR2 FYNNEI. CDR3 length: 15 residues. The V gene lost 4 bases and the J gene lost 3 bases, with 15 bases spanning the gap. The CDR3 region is CASSGTENDYYGYTF. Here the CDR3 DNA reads TGTGCCAGCAGTGGGACCGAGAATGACTACTATGGCTACACCTTC.

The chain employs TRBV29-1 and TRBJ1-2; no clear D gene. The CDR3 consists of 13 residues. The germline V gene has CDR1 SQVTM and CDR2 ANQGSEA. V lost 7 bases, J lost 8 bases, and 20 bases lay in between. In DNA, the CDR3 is TGCAGCGCTATCGGCGGGTCTTGGGAGGGCTACACCTTC. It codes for CSAIGGSWEGYTF.

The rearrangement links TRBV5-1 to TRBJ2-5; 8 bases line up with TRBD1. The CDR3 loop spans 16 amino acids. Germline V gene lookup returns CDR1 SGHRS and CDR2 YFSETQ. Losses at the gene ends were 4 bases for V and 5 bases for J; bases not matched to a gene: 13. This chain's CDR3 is CASSELGGQGGETQYF. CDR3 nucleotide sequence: TGCGCCAGCAGCGAGCTTGGAGGACAGGGTGGGGAGACCCAGTACTTC.

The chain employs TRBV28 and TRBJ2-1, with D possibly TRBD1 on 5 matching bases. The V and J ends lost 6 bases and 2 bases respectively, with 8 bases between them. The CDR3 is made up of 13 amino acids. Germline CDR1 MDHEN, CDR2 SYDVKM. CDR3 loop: CASSRVTYNEQFF. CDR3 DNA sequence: TGTGCCAGCAGCAGGGTCACCTACAATGAGCAGTTCTTC.

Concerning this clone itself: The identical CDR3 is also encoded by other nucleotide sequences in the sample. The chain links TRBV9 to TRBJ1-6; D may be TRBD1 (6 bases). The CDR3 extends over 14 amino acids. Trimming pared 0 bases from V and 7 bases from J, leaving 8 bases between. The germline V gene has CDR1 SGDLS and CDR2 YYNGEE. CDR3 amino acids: CASSVGTANSPLHF. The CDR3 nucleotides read TGTGCCAGCAGCGTAGGGACAGCCAATTCACCCCTCCACTTT. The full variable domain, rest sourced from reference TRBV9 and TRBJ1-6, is DSGVTQTPKHLITATGQRVTLRCSPRSGDLSVYWYQQSLDQGLQFLIQYYNGEERAKGNILERFSAQQFPDLHSELNLSSLELGDSALYFCASSVGTANSPLHFGNGTRLTVT.

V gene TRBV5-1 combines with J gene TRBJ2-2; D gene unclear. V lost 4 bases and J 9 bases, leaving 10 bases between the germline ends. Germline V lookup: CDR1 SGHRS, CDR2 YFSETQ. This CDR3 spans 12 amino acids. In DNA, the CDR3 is TGCGCCAGCAGCCTCTTAGCCCGGGAGCTGTTTTTT. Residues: CASSLLARELFF.

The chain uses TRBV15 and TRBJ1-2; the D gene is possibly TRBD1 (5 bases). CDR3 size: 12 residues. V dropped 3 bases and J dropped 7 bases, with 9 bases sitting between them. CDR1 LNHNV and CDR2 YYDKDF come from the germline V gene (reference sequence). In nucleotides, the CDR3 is TGTGCCACCAGCAGGGACCAGGGTGGCTACACCTTC. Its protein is CATSRDQGGYTF.